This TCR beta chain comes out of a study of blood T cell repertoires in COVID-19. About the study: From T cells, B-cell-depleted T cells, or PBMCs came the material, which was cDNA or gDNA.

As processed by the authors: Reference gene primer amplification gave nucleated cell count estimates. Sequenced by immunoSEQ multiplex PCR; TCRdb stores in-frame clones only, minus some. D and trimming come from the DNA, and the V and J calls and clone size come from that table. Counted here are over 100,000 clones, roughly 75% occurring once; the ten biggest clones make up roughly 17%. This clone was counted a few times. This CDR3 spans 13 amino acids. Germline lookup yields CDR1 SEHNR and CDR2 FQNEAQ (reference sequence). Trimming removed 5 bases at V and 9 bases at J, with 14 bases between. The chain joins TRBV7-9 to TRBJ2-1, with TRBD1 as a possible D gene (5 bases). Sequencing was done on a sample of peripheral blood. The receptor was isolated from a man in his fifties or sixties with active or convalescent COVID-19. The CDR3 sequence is CASSIPGLGEQFF. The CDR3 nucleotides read TGTGCCAGCAGCATTCCAGGGTTGGGTGAGCAGTTCTTC. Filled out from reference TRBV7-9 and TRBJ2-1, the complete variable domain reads DTGVSQNPRHKITKRGQNVTFRCDPISEHNRLYWYRQTLGQGPEFLTYFQNEAQLEKSRLLSDRFSAERPKGSFSTLEIQRTEQGDSAMYLCASSIPGLGEQFFGPGTRLTVL.